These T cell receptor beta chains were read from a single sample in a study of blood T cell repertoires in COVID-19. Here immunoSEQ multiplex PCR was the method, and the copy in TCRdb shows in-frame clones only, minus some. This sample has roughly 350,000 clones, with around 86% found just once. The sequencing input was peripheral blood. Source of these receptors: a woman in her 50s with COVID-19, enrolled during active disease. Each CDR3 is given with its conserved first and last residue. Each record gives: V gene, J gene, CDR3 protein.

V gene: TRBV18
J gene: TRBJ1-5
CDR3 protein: CASSPGQGEQPQHF

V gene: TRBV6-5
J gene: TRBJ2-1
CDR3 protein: CASSYSSAAPERQFF

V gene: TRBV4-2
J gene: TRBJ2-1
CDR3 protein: CASSPRGKRESNEQFF

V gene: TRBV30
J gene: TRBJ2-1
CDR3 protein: CAWNTGGFEQFF

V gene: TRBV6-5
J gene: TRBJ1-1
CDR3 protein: CASRVDRATNTEAFF

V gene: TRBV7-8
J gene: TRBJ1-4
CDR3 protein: CASSFAGRQGWGEKLFF

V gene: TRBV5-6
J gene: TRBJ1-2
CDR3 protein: CASSLAGGAVGYTF

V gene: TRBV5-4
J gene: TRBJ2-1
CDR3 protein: CASSLPSLADNEQFF

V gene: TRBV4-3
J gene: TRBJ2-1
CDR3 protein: CASSQSRVAAVDNEQFF

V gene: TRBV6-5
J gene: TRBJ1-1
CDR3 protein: CASRGQFPGTEAFF

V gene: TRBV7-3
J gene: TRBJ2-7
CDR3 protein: CASSLTPVYEQYF

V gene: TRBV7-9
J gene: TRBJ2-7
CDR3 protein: CASSLGGGSYEQYF

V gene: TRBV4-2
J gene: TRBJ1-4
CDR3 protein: CASSQTKGATNEKLFF

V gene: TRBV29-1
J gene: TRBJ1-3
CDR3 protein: CSVEGPSGNTIYF

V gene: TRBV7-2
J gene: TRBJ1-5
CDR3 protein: CASSPTGAVSNQPQHF

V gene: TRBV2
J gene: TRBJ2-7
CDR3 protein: CASNVRGRSYEQYF

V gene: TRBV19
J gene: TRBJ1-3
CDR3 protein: CASSKDSVHSGNTIYF

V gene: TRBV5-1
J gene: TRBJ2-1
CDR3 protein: CASSLGTSGKNEQFF

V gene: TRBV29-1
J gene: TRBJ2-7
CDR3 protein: CSVGGQGRYEQYF

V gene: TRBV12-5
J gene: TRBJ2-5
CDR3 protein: CASGLTGDFQETQYF

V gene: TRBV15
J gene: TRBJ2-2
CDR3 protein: CANPQSGTSGKPTGELFF

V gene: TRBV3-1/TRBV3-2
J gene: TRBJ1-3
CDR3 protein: CASSFRDRGSGNTIYF

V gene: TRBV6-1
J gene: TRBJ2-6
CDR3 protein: CASSEAKNRERRGANVLTF

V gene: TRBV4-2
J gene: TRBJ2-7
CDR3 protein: CASSQELLRYEQYF

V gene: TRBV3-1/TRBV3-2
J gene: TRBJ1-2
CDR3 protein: CASSQEGLYGYTF

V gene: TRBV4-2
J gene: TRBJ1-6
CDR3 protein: CASSQEYTGGAYSPLHF

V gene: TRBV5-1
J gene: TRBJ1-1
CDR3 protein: CASSTPPGGMNTEAFF

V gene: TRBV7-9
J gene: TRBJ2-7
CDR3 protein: CASSWDSNEQYF

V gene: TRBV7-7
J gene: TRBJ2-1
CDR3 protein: CASSAQTSGRAYNEQFF

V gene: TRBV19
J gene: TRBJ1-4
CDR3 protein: CATGQGRTTNEKLFF

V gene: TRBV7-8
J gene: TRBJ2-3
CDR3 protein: CASSLGWTSTDTQYF

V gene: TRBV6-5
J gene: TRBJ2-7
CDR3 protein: CASSSGQLVYEQYF

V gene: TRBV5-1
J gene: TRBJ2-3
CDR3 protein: CASSLSAGGRTDTQYF

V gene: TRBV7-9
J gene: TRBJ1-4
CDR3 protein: CASRPRKSTNEKLFF

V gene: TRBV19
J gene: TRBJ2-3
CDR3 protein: CASRWASATDTQYF

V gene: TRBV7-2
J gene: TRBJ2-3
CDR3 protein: CASSLVVNTQYF